These 17 T cell receptor beta chains share one sample of origin, sequenced in a study of TET2 disruption in CD19-targeted CAR T cells. The method was immunoSEQ multiplex PCR; TCRdb's version includes in-frame clones alone and lacks a portion of them. The sample table includes under 30,000 clones. Treatment: autologous CTL019 cells: CD19 CAR with 4-1BB and CD3 zeta domains. The antigens for these receptors are not known. Source: CD8- CAR+ T cells sorted from cultured blood T cells, taken for CD19 CAR T cell therapy. Subset given: CD8-negative CAR-positive T cells from the infusion product. The receptors shown here come from a man in his sixties or seventies with chronic lymphocytic leukemia.

As concerns this clone: The DNA ends 3 residues before the CDR3 does, and the rest of the CDR3 is filled in from the germline J gene. This chain connects TRBV13 to TRBJ2-1, with D perhaps matching TRBD2 (6 bases). CDR1 and CDR2 from the germline V gene are PRHDT and FYEKMQ (reference sequence). The CDR3 runs 15 residues. Trimming shortened V by 4 bases and J by 4 bases, and 14 bases separated the two germline ends. The CDR3 sequence: CASSYGVGGYNEQFF. Partial CDR3 DNA: TGTGCCAGCAGCTACGGGGTGGGGGGTTACAATGAG.

About this clone itself: The DNA ends 3 residues before the CDR3 does, and the rest of the CDR3 is filled in from the germline J gene. V gene TRBV19 combines with J gene TRBJ2-4; 8 bases fit TRBD2. This CDR3 has 15 amino acids. Per germline, CDR1 LNHDA and CDR2 SQIVND (reference sequence). The CDR3 bases that were read are TGTGCCAGTAGTCCCACCGGGACTAGGGAAGAGACT. It encodes CASSPTGTREET. The CDR3 in full is CASSPTGTREETQYF.

As to this clone: Read coverage stops 3 residues before the CDR3 terminus; the germline J gene supplies the remainder. This chain joins TRBV20-1 and TRBJ2-1, with TRBD2 identical over 11 bases. Germline values: CDR1 DFQATT, CDR2 SNEGSKA (reference sequence). J lost 0 bases, V lost 4 bases, and 2 bases had no gene match. This CDR3 has 15 amino acids. The sequenced part of the CDR3 DNA is TGCAGTGCTAACCTAGCGGGGGGCTCCTACAATGAG. This codes for CSANLAGGSYNE. The whole CDR3 sequence reads CSANLAGGSYNEQFF.

Note on this clone: The junction shows a germline mismatch at one end, possibly a read error. The CDR3 is cut off 3 residues early in the read; its end comes from the germline J gene. The sample holds other DNA sequences that translate to the same CDR3. This rearrangement joins TRBV5-1 to TRBJ1-3, with D maybe TRBD1 (5 bases). Germline CDR1 is SGHRS and CDR2 is YFSETQ. This CDR3 contains 13 residues. The covered CDR3 bases are TGCGCCAGCAGCTCTCAGGGTGGAAACACT. Protein sequence: CASSSQGGNT. In full, the CDR3 is CASSSQGGNTIYF.

Remarks on this clone: The read ends 3 residues shy of where the CDR3 ends; the end is completed using the germline J gene. The chain recombines TRBV5-1 with TRBJ1-2, with a possible D match to TRBD1 (5 bases). CDR1 and CDR2 (germline): SGHRS, YFSETQ. Trimming took off 9 bases at V and 5 bases at J, with 23 bases between the two ends. The CDR3 is 15 amino acids. The covered CDR3 bases are TGCGCCACAAGCCCAGAAGGGCAGGGAGGTTATGGC. Amino acids: CATSPEGQGGYG. The CDR3 as a whole reads CATSPEGQGGYGYTF. The whole variable domain, filled in from reference TRBV5-1 and TRBJ1-2, reads KAGVTQTPRYLIKTRGQQVTLSCSPISGHRSVSWYQQTPGQGLQFLFEYFSETQRNKGNFPGRFSGRQFSNSRSEMNVSTLELGDSALYLCATSPEGQGGYGYTFGSGTRLTVV.

Remarks on this clone: The read is 3 residues too short to cover the CDR3 end, so that end is filled in from the germline J gene. The chain combines TRBV20-1 with TRBJ2-4; 7 bases match TRBD1. Germline CDR1 DFQATT, CDR2 SNEGSKA (reference sequence). This CDR3 spans 14 amino acids. CDR3 residues: CSARIQGYGYGQYF. The sequenced CDR3 bases are TGCAGTGCTAGAATACAGGGGTACGGCTATGGT.

Worth noting for this clone: The missing CDR3 end, 3 residues past where the read stops, is filled in from the germline J gene. This chain links TRBV19 with TRBJ1-6; a possible D gene is TRBD1 (6 bases). This CDR3 comprises 14 residues. The germline V and J ends were trimmed by 2 bases and 4 bases, with 6 bases remaining between them. Germline V lookup: CDR1 LNHDA, CDR2 SQIVND (reference sequence). The CDR3 DNA, read in part, is TGTGCCAGTAGTATACAGGGGTATAATTCACCC. Protein: CASSIQGYNSP. The full CDR3 protein is CASSIQGYNSPLHF.

A remark on this clone: The CDR3 end is not reached by the read, which stops 3 residues before it; the germline J gene fills it in. The chain carries TRBV18 and TRBJ2-4; 15 nucleotides align to TRBD2. The CDR3 loop spans 15 amino acids. Germline V gene data show CDR1 as KGHSH and CDR2 as LQKENI. Here the CDR3 reads CASSPRTSGGETQYF. CDR3 DNA (partial): TGTGCCAGCTCACCCAGGACTAGCGGGGGGGAGACT. The full variable domain, with the rest looked up from reference TRBV18 and TRBJ2-4, is NAGVMQNPRHLVRRRGQEARLRCSPMKGHSHVYWYRQLPEEGLKFMVYLQKENIIDESGMPKERFSAEFPKEGPSILRIQQVVRGDSAAYFCASSPRTSGGETQYFGAGTRLSVL.

As concerns this clone: The observed sequence ends 3 residues before the CDR3 terminus, with the missing tail filled in from the germline J gene. The chain recombines TRBV19 with TRBJ1-2; maybe TRBD1 (5 bases). The germline V gene has CDR1 LNHDA and CDR2 SQIVND (reference sequence). CDR3 length: 14 amino acids. Partial CDR3 DNA: TGTGCCAGTACGAGTAGCGGGGCCTCCTACGAC. It specifies CASTSSGASYD. The full CDR3 reads CASTSSGASYDYTF.

With respect to this clone: The read finishes 3 residues shy of the CDR3 end, and the germline J gene is used to complete it. The chain links TRBV7-2 to TRBJ1-2, with TRBD1 matching over 10 bases. Germline V lookup: CDR1 SGHTA, CDR2 FQGNSA. The length of the CDR3 is 13 residues. The CDR3 sequence is CASSLDRGGGYTF. CDR3 bases read: TGTGCCAGCAGCTTGGACAGGGGGGGTGGT.

Of note for this clone: The CDR3 extends 3 residues past the end of the read, so its final part is completed from the germline J gene. V gene TRBV5-1 combines with J gene TRBJ2-2; maybe TRBD1 (6 bases). Trimming removed 2 bases from V and 1 base from J, with 12 bases in between. This CDR3 region has 16 residues. Germline loops: CDR1 SGHRS, CDR2 YFSETQ. CDR3: CASSFSIGGNTGELFF. The CDR3 DNA, read in part, is TGCGCCAGCAGCTTCTCAATAGGGGGGAACACCGGGGAG.

As to this clone: From the germline J gene comes the end of the CDR3, since the read stops 3 residues before it. The rearrangement links TRBV18 to TRBJ2-5; perhaps TRBD2 as D (5 bases). Germline V gives CDR1 KGHSH, CDR2 LQKENI. V shed 3 bases and J shed 1 base, with 9 bases lying between them. The CDR3 consists of 14 residues. CDR3 residues: CASSPSRAQETQYF. The sequenced CDR3 bases are TGTGCCAGCTCACCGTCGAGGGCCCAAGAGACC.

Note on this clone: Coverage ceases 3 residues before the CDR3 finishes, and the germline J gene fills in the end. This chain joins TRBV4-1 and TRBJ2-3, with 11 bases fitting TRBD2. The junction had 3 bases not matched to a gene; V was cut back by 0 bases and J by 4 bases. Per germline, CDR1 MGHRA and CDR2 YSYEKL. This CDR3 has 16 amino acids. The CDR3 protein is CASSQDSGGDSDTQYF. The sequenced CDR3 bases are TGCGCCAGCAGCCAAGATAGCGGGGGGGACTCAGATACG.

On this clone itself: The read is 3 residues too short to cover the CDR3 end, so that end is filled in from the germline J gene. The V gene is TRBV18, the J gene TRBJ2-1, with 12 bases matching TRBD2. Trimming took 7 bases from V and 7 from J; bases not matched to a gene: 8. Per germline, CDR1 KGHSH and CDR2 LQKENI. The CDR3 is made up of 15 amino acids. CDR3 region: CASFQTSGGGNEQFF. The sequenced CDR3 bases are TGTGCCAGCTTCCAGACTAGCGGGGGAGGGAATGAG.

Notes on this clone: The sequence runs out 3 residues before the end of the CDR3; the remainder is reconstructed from the germline J gene. This chain connects TRBV5-6 to TRBJ2-7; D might be TRBD1 (5 bases). Germline V CDR1 and CDR2: SGHDT, YYEEEE. This CDR3 spans 15 amino acids. V gave up 2 bases and J gave up 0 bases, with 12 bases separating them. The CDR3 protein is CASSFMGRDSYEQYF. CDR3 DNA, as far as it was read: TGTGCCAGCAGCTTTATGGGCAGGGACTCCTACGAG.

The CDR3 here is CASSLDGVRGTDTQYF. The CDR3 DNA, read in part, is TGCGCCAGCAGCTTGGACGGGGTTCGCGGCACAGATACG. The chain employs TRBV5-1 and TRBJ2-3; a possible D gene is TRBD2 (5 bases). The CDR3 extends 3 residues past the end of the read, so its final part is completed from the germline J gene. V was pared by 0 bases and J by 1 base, with 12 bases between. This CDR3 is built from 16 residues. Per the germline V gene, CDR1 is SGHRS and CDR2 is YFSETQ.

Note on this clone: The CDR3 end falls 3 residues outside the read, so it is completed with the germline J gene. The chain carries TRBV12-3 or TRBV12-4 and TRBJ2-2, with D possibly being TRBD1 (6 bases). V lost 6 bases, J lost 2 bases, and 13 bases lay in between. The CDR3 totals 15 residues. CDR3: CASRPGQINTGELFF. The part of the CDR3 DNA that was read is TGTGCCAGCAGACCAGGACAGATAAACACCGGGGAG.